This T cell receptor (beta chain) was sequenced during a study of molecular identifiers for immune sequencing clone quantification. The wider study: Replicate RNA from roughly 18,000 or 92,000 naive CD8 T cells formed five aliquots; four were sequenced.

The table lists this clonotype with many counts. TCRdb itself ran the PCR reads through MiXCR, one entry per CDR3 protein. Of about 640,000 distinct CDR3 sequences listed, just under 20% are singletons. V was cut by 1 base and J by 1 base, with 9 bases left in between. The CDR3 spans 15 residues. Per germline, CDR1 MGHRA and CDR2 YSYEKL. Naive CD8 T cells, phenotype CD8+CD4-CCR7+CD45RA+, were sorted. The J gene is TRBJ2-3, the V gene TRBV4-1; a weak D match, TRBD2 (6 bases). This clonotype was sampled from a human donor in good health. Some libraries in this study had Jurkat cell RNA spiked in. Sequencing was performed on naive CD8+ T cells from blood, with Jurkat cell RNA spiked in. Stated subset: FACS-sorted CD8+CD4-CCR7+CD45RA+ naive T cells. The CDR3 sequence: CASSQVGGGTDTQYF. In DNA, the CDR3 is TGCGCCAGCAGCCAAGTGGGGGGAGGCACAGATACGCAGTATTTT.